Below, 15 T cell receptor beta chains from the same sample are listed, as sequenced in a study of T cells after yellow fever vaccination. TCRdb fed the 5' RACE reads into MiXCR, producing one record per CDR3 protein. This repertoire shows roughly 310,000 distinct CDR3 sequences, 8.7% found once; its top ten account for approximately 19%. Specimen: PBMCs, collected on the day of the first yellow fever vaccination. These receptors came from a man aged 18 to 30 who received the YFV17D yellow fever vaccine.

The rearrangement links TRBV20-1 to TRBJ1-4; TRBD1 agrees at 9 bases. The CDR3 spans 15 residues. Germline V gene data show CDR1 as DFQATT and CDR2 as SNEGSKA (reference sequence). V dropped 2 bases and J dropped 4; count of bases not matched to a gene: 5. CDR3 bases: TGCAGTGCTAGACTTCCGGGACAGGGTAATGAAAAACTGTTTTTT. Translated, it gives CSARLPGQGNEKLFF.

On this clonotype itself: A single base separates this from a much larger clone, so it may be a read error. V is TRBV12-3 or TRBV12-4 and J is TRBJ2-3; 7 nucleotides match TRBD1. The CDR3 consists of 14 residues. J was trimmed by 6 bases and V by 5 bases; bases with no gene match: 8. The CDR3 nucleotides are TGTGCCAGCAGTCTCGACAGGGCGGACGATACGCAGTATTTT. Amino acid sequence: CASSLDRADDTQYF.

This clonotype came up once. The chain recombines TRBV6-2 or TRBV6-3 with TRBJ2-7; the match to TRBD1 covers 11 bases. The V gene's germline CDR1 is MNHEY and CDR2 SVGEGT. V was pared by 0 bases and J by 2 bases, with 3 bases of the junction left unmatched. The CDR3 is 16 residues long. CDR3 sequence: CASSYSWDRGTYEQYF. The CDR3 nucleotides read TGTGCCAGCAGTTACTCGTGGGACAGGGGGACCTACGAGCAGTACTTC.

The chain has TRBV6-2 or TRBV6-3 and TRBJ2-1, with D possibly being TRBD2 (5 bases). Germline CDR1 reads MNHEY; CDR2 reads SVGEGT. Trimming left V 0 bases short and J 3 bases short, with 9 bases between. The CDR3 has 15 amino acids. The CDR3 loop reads CASSYSPADYNEQFF. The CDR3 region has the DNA TGTGCCAGCAGTTACTCGCCAGCGGACTACAATGAGCAGTTCTTC.

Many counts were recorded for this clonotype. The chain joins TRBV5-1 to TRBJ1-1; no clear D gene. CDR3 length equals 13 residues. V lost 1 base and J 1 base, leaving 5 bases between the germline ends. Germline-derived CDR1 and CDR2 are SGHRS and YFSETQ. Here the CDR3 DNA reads TGCGCCAGCAGCTTGACCAGGAACACTGAAGCTTTCTTT. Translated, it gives CASSLTRNTEAFF.

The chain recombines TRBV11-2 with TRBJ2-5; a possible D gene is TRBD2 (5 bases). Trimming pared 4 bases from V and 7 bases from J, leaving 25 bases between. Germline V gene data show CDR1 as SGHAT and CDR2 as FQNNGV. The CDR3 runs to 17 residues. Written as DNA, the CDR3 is TGTGCCAGCAGCTCTACGGCGCAGGCCCCGGGATTGGTGACCCAGTACTTC. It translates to CASSSTAQAPGLVTQYF.

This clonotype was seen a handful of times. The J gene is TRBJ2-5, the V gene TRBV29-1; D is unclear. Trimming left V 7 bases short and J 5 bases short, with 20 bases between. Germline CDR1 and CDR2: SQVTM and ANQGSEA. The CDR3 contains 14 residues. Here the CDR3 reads CSALVTFVTETQYF. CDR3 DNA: TGCAGCGCGCTTGTGACGTTTGTTACGGAGACCCAGTACTTC.

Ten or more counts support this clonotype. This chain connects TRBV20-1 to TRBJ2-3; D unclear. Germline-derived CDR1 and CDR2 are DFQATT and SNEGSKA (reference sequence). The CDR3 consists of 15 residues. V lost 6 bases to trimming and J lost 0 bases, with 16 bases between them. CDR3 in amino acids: CSAYTDTRSTDTQYF. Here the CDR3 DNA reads TGCAGTGCCTATACGGATACCCGGAGCACAGATACGCAGTATTTT.

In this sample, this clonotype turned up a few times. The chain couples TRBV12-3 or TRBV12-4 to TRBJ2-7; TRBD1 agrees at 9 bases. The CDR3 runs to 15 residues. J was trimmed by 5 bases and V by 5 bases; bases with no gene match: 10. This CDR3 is CASSPGTGRVHEQYF. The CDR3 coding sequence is TGTGCCAGCAGTCCCGGGACAGGGAGGGTCCACGAGCAGTACTTC.

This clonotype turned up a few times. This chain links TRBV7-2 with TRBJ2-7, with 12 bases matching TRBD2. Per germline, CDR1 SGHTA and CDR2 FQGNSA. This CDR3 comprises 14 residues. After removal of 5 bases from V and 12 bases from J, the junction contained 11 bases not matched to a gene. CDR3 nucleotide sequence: TGTGCCAGCAGCCCACTACTAGCGGGGGGCGGATCGTACTTC. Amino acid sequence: CASSPLLAGGGSYF.

CDR3 residues: CASGRTSGIDTQYF. The CDR3 DNA reads as TGTGCTAGTGGTCGAACTAGCGGAATAGATACGCAGTATTTT. This chain connects TRBV12-5 to TRBJ2-3; 8 nucleotides agree with TRBD2. Germline V gives CDR1 LGHNT, CDR2 FRNRAP. The CDR3 totals 14 residues. The V segment lost 5 bases and the J segment 5 bases; nucleotides outside the gene matches: 6.

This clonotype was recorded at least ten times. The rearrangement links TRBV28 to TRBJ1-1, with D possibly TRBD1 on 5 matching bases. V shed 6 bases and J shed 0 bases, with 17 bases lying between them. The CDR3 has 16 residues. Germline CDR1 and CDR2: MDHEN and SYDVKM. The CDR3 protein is CASRTPKPTVNTEAFF. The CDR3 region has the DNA TGTGCCAGCAGGACACCGAAACCGACAGTGAACACTGAAGCTTTCTTT.

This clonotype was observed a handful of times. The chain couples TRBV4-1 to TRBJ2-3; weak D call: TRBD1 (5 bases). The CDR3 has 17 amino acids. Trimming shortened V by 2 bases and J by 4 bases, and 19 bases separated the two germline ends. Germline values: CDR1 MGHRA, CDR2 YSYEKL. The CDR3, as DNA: TGCGCCAGCAGCCAAACGGCCCCCCAAGGGGATTCAGATACGCAGTATTTT. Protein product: CASSQTAPQGDSDTQYF.

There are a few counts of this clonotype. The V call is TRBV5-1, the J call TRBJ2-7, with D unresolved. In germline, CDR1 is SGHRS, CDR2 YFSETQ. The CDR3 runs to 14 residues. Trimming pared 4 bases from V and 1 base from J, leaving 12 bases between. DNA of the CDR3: TGCGCCAGCAGCCGGTCTTCCCGGTCCTACGAGCAGTACTTC. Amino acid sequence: CASSRSSRSYEQYF.

The CDR3 spells CASRSLLTDTQYF. CDR3 bases: TGTGCCAGTCGTTCCCTACTCACAGATACGCAGTATTTT. This sequence joins TRBV7-2 and TRBJ2-3; D gene unclear. The CDR3 runs 13 residues. The germline V gene has CDR1 SGHTA and CDR2 FQGNSA. The V and J ends lost 9 bases and 2 bases respectively, with 12 bases between them.